This T cell receptor (beta chain) was retrieved from a study of identical twins. Study findings and constraints: Clonotypes of the beta chain that were abundant in cord blood carried fewer insertions (memory repertoires showed none).

This clonotype was counted between two and nine times. Its specificity is unknown. A universal primer site was created by template switching, with the cDNA bearing unique molecular identifiers. TCRdb independently ran MiXCR on the 5' RACE reads; one entry per CDR3 protein. The data contain roughly 200,000 distinct CDR3 sequences, around 8.1% of them singletons. Trimming removed 3 bases at V and 2 bases at J, with 12 bases between. The CDR3 consists of 14 residues. The germline CDR1 and CDR2 sequences are SGDLS and YYNGEE. These data were also reused for a study on yellow fever vaccine responses in identical twins.

This chain uses TRBV9 with TRBJ2-7; unclear D gene. Specimen: memory (CD45RO+) T cells sorted from blood. The receptor's source is a woman aged 18-29 years in good health. In nucleotides, the CDR3 is TGTGCCAGCAGCGCCTACTCCTCCCCCTACGAGCAGTACTTC. This gives the protein CASSAYSSPYEQYF.